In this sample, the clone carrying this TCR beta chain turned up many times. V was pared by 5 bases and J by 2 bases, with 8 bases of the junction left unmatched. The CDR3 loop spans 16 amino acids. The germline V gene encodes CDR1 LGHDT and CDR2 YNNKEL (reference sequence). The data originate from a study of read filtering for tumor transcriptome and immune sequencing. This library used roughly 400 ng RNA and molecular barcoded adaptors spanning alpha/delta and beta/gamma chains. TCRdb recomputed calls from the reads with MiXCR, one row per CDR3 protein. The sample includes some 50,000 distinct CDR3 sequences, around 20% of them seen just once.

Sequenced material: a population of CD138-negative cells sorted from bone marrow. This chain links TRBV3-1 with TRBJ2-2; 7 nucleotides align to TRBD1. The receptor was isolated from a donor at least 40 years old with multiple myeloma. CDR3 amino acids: CASSLTGYTNTGELFF. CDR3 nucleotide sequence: TGTGCCAGCAGCTTGACAGGGTACACTAACACCGGGGAGCTGTTTTTT.